The entry below gives a single T cell receptor beta chain sequence along with its context. Antigen specificity is unknown. This specimen belongs to a study of CD8 T cells in ankylosing spondylitis. Study results and limitations: Reported data indicate significant enrichment of disease-linked clones within matched ankylosing spondylitis synovial fluid. Disease-linked clones, CD8+, were relatively rare in peripheral blood.

Making the TCR beta libraries involved quantitative 5'-RACE with molecular barcodes. Using its own MiXCR run on the 5' RACE reads, TCRdb lists one record per CDR3 protein. Here the sample spans 150,000 to 200,000 distinct CDR3 sequences, approximately 12% being singletons. The source is a female donor with ankylosing spondylitis or in good health (not recorded which). The sample consisted of blood, either unsorted or a sorted T cell fraction (not recorded which).

The chain's CDR3 is CSVEFGETQYF. The CDR3 nucleotides are TGCAGCGTTGAATTTGGCGAGACCCAGTACTTC. This chain connects TRBV29-1 to TRBJ2-5; D remains unclear. The CDR3 consists of 11 residues. Trimming removed 2 bases at V and 5 bases at J, with 6 bases between. Per germline, CDR1 SQVTM and CDR2 ANQGSEA.